One sample yielded the 26 T cell receptor beta chains listed below, sequenced in a study of T cell repertoires in cytomegalovirus infection. Their antigens remain unidentified. TCRdb re-derived calls from the reads in MiXCR, one entry per CDR3 protein. The sample carries around 710,000 distinct CDR3 sequences, about 27% recorded once. This specimen was cultured CD8+ T cells from PBMCs, taken from culture after CMV antigen stimulation. These receptors were obtained from a human donor in good health (CMV status not recorded). Some clones in this sample may be carry-over from other donors' samples.

The genes are TRBV6-6 and TRBJ2-7, with 7 bases fitting TRBD1. CDR3 size: 14 residues. CDR1 is MNHNY, CDR2 SVGAGI, per germline (reference sequence). The ends lost 5 bases at V and 3 bases at J; junction bases unmatched: 7. CDR3 in amino acids: CASSLRQGIYEQYV. CDR3 in DNA: TGTGCCAGCAGTCTAAGACAGGGTATCTACGAGCAGTACGTC.

This clonotype was seen once. The chain uses TRBV9 and TRBJ2-3; 8 positions agree with TRBD2. With V trimmed by 0 bases and J by 4 bases, 4 bases remained unmatched. The CDR3 runs to 15 residues. Per germline, CDR1 SGDLS and CDR2 YYNGEE. The CDR3 reads CASSVEGRGADTQYF. The DNA for the CDR3 is TGTGCCAGCAGCGTAGAGGGGCGGGGGGCAGATACGCAGTATTTT.

This rearrangement joins TRBV12-3 or TRBV12-4 to TRBJ1-4, with unresolved D. With 3 bases removed from V and 5 bases from J, the gap between germline ends came to 10 bases. This CDR3 comprises 14 residues. For the CDR3, the DNA is TGTGCCAGCAGTTTTTCGGCGTCGAATGAAAAACTGTTTTTT. Translated: CASSFSASNEKLFF.

The chain joins TRBV5-6 to TRBJ1-6; TRBD1 agrees at 8 bases. Germline V gives CDR1 SGHDT, CDR2 YYEEEE. Trimming removed 3 bases from V and 3 bases from J; junction bases left unmatched: 5. CDR3 length: 16 amino acids. CDR3 residues: CASSWDRTFYNSPLHF. CDR3 sequence (DNA): TGTGCCAGCAGCTGGGACAGGACCTTCTATAATTCACCCCTCCACTTT.

This clonotype was counted between two and nine times. This sequence joins TRBV25-1 and TRBJ2-1, with TRBD2 as a possible D gene (5 bases). Germline V CDR1 and CDR2: MGHDK, SYGVNS. V lost 4 bases to trimming and J lost 3 bases, with 16 bases between them. This CDR3 is built from 16 residues. CDR3 DNA: TGTGCCAGCAGTGGTGAGGGTGCTGTGGGCTACAATGAGCAGTTCTTC. Residues: CASSGEGAVGYNEQFF. Looking up the rest from reference TRBV25-1 and TRBJ2-1 gives the full variable domain: EADIYQTPRYLVIGTGKKITLECSQTMGHDKMYWYQQDPGMELHLIHYSYGVNSTEKGDLSSESTVSRIRTEHFPLTLESARPSHTSQYLCASSGEGAVGYNEQFFGPGTRLTVL.

The sample holds a few counts of this clonotype. This sequence joins TRBV5-1 and TRBJ2-1; D unresolved. The CDR3 covers 13 residues. Germline V gene data show CDR1 as SGHRS and CDR2 as YFSETQ. Trimming cost V 7 bases and J 0 bases, with 8 bases left between them. CDR3 protein: CASFSSSYNEQFF. CDR3 nucleotide sequence: TGCGCCAGCTTTTCGAGCTCCTACAATGAGCAGTTCTTC.

The chain employs TRBV7-9 and TRBJ1-1; D may be TRBD1 (5 bases). CDR1 and CDR2 (germline): SEHNR, FQNEAQ (reference sequence). The CDR3 runs to 16 residues. V gave up 0 bases and J gave up 0 bases, with 11 bases separating them. CDR3 DNA: TGTGCCAGCAGCTTAGCGCCACAGGCGCTGAACACTGAAGCTTTCTTT. It encodes CASSLAPQALNTEAFF.

The genes are TRBV12-3 or TRBV12-4 and TRBJ1-2; D might be TRBD1 (5 bases). The ends were cut back, 5 bases at V and 6 bases at J, with 10 bases in the middle. This CDR3 is 12 amino acids long. The CDR3: CASSPQADGYTF. CDR3 in DNA: TGTGCCAGCAGTCCACAGGCAGATGGCTACACCTTC.

V gene TRBV6-6 combines with J gene TRBJ2-4, with TRBD1 matching 7 bases. J lost 4 bases, V lost 4 bases, and 4 bases had no gene match. Germline assignment: CDR1 MNHNY and CDR2 SVGAGI (reference sequence). CDR3 length: 14 amino acids. The DNA for the CDR3 is TGTGCCAGCAGTTCGACAGGGATGAAAAACATTCAGTACTTC. Translation: CASSSTGMKNIQYF.

The chain links TRBV11-1 to TRBJ2-1; 9 bases agree with TRBD2. V was clipped by 4 bases and J by 1 base; unmatched bases: 8. This CDR3 spans 17 amino acids. Germline V lookup: CDR1 SGHAT, CDR2 FQDESV (reference sequence). This CDR3 reads CASSSLAGTTSYNEQFF. The DNA for the CDR3 is TGTGCCAGCAGCTCCCTAGCGGGGACTACTTCCTACAATGAGCAGTTCTTC.

The chain carries TRBV19 and TRBJ1-5, with 10 bases that match TRBD1. Germline CDR1 LNHDA, CDR2 SQIVND (reference sequence). The CDR3 runs 15 residues. The junction had 6 bases not matched to a gene; V was cut back by 6 bases and J by 4 bases. CDR3 amino acids: CASSAGTGVNQPQHF. CDR3 in DNA: TGTGCCAGTAGCGCGGGGACAGGGGTAAATCAGCCCCAGCATTTT. The whole variable domain, filled in from reference TRBV19 and TRBJ1-5, reads DGGITQSPKYLFRKEGQNVTLSCEQNLNHDAMYWYRQDPGQGLRLIYYSQIVNDFQKGDIAEGYSVSREKKESFPLTVTSAQKNPTAFYLCASSAGTGVNQPQHFGDGTRLSIL.

The chain has TRBV19 and TRBJ2-5, with no clear D. V dropped 3 bases and J dropped 0 bases, with 8 bases sitting between them. The CDR3 length is 14 residues. Germline assignment: CDR1 LNHDA and CDR2 SQIVND (reference sequence). The CDR3 DNA follows: TGTGCCAGTAGTATTAATGGCGACCAAGAGACCCAGTACTTC. It translates to CASSINGDQETQYF.

This clonotype was detected a few times. This chain links TRBV7-6 with TRBJ2-1; 10 bases match TRBD1. CDR3 length: 16 residues. V dropped 5 bases and J dropped 5; count of bases not matched to a gene: 9. Germline lookup yields CDR1 SGHVS and CDR2 FNYEAQ. The CDR3 is CASSLSPGTGDNEQFF. The CDR3 DNA is TGTGCCAGCAGCCTCTCTCCCGGGACAGGGGACAATGAGCAGTTCTTC.

This clonotype showed up just a few times. V gene TRBV12-3 or TRBV12-4 combines with J gene TRBJ1-1, with a weak D call TRBD1 (6 bases). The CDR3 sequence is 14 residues long. The V gene lost 7 bases and the J gene lost 0 bases, with 12 bases spanning the gap. The CDR3 coding sequence is TGTGCCAGCAATAAACAGGGTCTGAACACTGAAGCTTTCTTT. Its protein is CASNKQGLNTEAFF.

This clonotype was seen repeatedly, ten times or more. This chain connects TRBV7-9 to TRBJ2-7; tentative D call: TRBD2 (6 bases). The CDR3 spans 12 residues. Germline assignment: CDR1 SEHNR and CDR2 FQNEAQ (reference sequence). V lost 5 bases and J lost 3, with 8 bases in between. CDR3 amino acids: CASSPGGYEQYF. CDR3 sequence (DNA): TGTGCCAGCAGCCCCGGGGGCTACGAGCAGTACTTC.

The table lists this clonotype with a few counts. V gene TRBV20-1 combines with J gene TRBJ1-2; 9 nucleotides align to TRBD1. Trimming took 2 bases from V and 6 from J; bases not matched to a gene: 10. The CDR3 sequence is 15 residues long. The germline V gene has CDR1 DFQATT and CDR2 SNEGSKA (reference sequence). CDR3 sequence (DNA): TGCAGTGCTAGAAATTACCGGACAGGGGCTAATGGCTACACCTTC. It translates to CSARNYRTGANGYTF.

The rearrangement joins TRBV6-6 to TRBJ2-1; 9 bases agree with TRBD2. The CDR3 totals 18 residues. Trimming at V came to 2 bases and at J to 4 bases, leaving 12 bases not matched to a gene. CDR1 and CDR2 from the germline V gene are MNHNY and SVGAGI (reference sequence). The CDR3 sequence: CASSYEFERGAFYNEQFF. CDR3 DNA sequence: TGTGCCAGCAGTTACGAATTCGAGCGGGGGGCCTTTTACAATGAGCAGTTCTTC.

This clonotype was detected many times. The rearrangement links TRBV6-1 to TRBJ2-7, with TRBD2 matching over 7 bases. The length of the CDR3 is 14 residues. CDR1 MNHNS and CDR2 SASEGT come from the germline V gene. V lost 3 bases, J lost 5 bases, and 7 bases stayed unmatched. The CDR3 here is CASSEFSGFHEQYF. The CDR3 DNA reads as TGTGCCAGCAGTGAGTTTAGCGGGTTCCACGAGCAGTACTTC.

The chain carries TRBV27 and TRBJ2-1, with D possibly matching TRBD2 (6 bases). Germline V gene sequence: CDR1 MNHEY, CDR2 SMNVEV (reference sequence). The CDR3 is 11 amino acids. The germline V and J ends were trimmed by 10 bases and 9 bases, with 13 bases remaining between them. CDR3 protein: CATSLGGEQFF. The CDR3 DNA sequence: TGTGCCACTAGTCTCGGGGGTGAGCAGTTCTTC.

J is TRBJ2-2 and V is TRBV2; D gene uncertain. From germline, CDR1 is SNHLY and CDR2 FYNNEI. Between the trimmed V and J ends, which lost 8 bases and 1 base, there was a span of 5 bases. The CDR3 is 12 residues long. The CDR3: CASVENTGELFF. CDR3 nucleotide sequence: TGTGCCAGCGTAGAGAACACCGGGGAGCTGTTTTTT.

This clonotype was counted many times. The genes are TRBV7-6 and TRBJ2-1; the match to TRBD2 covers 8 bases. CDR1 SGHVS and CDR2 FNYEAQ come from the germline V gene. The CDR3 is 19 residues long. Trimming cost V 1 base and J 5 bases; bases outside gene matches: 16. The CDR3 sequence is CASSLVWRGAGPRDNEQFF. CDR3 DNA sequence: TGTGCCAGCAGCTTAGTCTGGCGGGGGGCCGGCCCGAGGGACAATGAGCAGTTCTTC.

This clonotype showed up just a few times. J is TRBJ1-1 and V is TRBV7-9; 10 positions agree with TRBD1. The CDR3 has 15 amino acids. Germline V CDR1 and CDR2: SEHNR, FQNEAQ (reference sequence). V was clipped by 5 bases and J by 3 bases; unmatched bases: 6. CDR3 bases: TGTGCCAGCAGCGGGCCCGGGACAGGGGACACTGAAGCTTTCTTT. This sequence encodes CASSGPGTGDTEAFF.

This clonotype was counted only a few times. The V and J genes are TRBV7-6 and TRBJ2-5; D not certain. V was pared by 1 base and J by 5 bases, with 8 bases between. The germline gives CDR1 SGHVS, CDR2 FNYEAQ. The CDR3 covers 13 residues. CDR3 amino acids: CASSLGATETQYF. CDR3 coding DNA: TGTGCCAGCAGCTTAGGGGCAACGGAGACCCAGTACTTC.

This clonotype was seen a few times. This chain joins TRBV2 and TRBJ1-2; perhaps TRBD1 as D (6 bases). The length of the CDR3 is 13 residues. CDR1 is SNHLY and CDR2 is FYNNEI in the germline V gene. With 7 bases removed from V and 2 bases from J, the gap between germline ends came to 11 bases. As DNA, the CDR3 is TGTGCCAGCAAAGGGGGGAGGAACTATGGCTACACCTTC. Translating it yields CASKGGRNYGYTF.

This chain joins TRBV7-6 and TRBJ2-3; the D gene could be TRBD1 or TRBD2 (5 bases each). Trimming pared 1 base from V and 0 bases from J, leaving 8 bases between. Germline-derived CDR1 and CDR2 are SGHVS and FNYEAQ. The CDR3 loop spans 15 amino acids. DNA of the CDR3: TGTGCCAGCAGCTTAGGGGACGGGAGCACAGATACGCAGTATTTT. It yields the protein CASSLGDGSTDTQYF.

This clonotype was counted only a few times. The chain links TRBV12-5 to TRBJ1-2; D is ambiguous. The CDR3 loop spans 17 amino acids. Germline CDR1 is LGHNT and CDR2 is FRNRAP. The V end lost 0 bases, the J end lost 1 base, and 15 bases lay between the germline ends. The CDR3 spells CASGLVLMQENNYGYTF. The CDR3 coding sequence is TGTGCTAGTGGTTTGGTACTTATGCAGGAGAATAACTATGGCTACACCTTC. Using reference TRBV12-5 and TRBJ1-2 for the parts outside the CDR3, the full variable domain is DARVTQTPRHKVTEMGQEVTMRCQPILGHNTVFWYRQTMMQGLELLAYFRNRAPLDDSGMPKDRFSAEMPDATLATLKIQPSEPRDSAVYFCASGLVLMQENNYGYTFGSGTRLTVV.